These 24 T cell receptor beta chains originate from one sample sequenced in a study of beta chain features in type 1 diabetes. The entirety of the isolated RNA underwent reverse transcription, so expressed TCRB transcripts were sequenced. Measured with immunoSEQ multiplex PCR; TCRdb has only the in-frame clones, and not every one. The data hold tens of thousands of clones, with 51% observed a single time. The sample comprised Tregs from blood. These receptors were taken from a young woman in good health.

This chain joins TRBV28 and TRBJ1-5, with unresolved D. The CDR3 sequence is 15 residues long. The V and J ends lost 2 bases and 7 bases respectively, with 15 bases between them. The germline gives CDR1 MDHEN, CDR2 SYDVKM. The CDR3 DNA follows: TGTGCCAGCAGTTTAGGTTCGGTAGTTGAGCAGCCCCAGCATTTT. Protein sequence: CASSLGSVVEQPQHF.

V usage is TRBV7-3 and J usage is TRBJ2-3, with TRBD2 matching over 9 bases. The CDR3 totals 16 residues. The germline V gene encodes CDR1 SGHTA and CDR2 FQGTGA. Trimming took 5 bases from V and 7 from J; bases not matched to a gene: 13. In DNA form, the CDR3 reads TGTGCCAGCAGCCCAGGGACTAGCCGCGGGGGGAATACGCAGTATTTT. Encoded protein: CASSPGTSRGGNTQYF.

The sample holds a few counts of this clone. The rearrangement uses TRBV7-2 and TRBJ1-4; D is uncertain. The CDR3 length is 15 residues. The germline V gene encodes CDR1 SGHTA and CDR2 FQGNSA. Trimming took off 2 bases at V and 7 bases at J, with 14 bases between the two ends. Here the CDR3 reads CASSLSIGRVEKLFF. CDR3 nucleotide sequence: TGTGCCAGCAGCTTATCCATAGGGAGGGTTGAAAAACTGTTTTTT.

V is TRBV7-2 and J is TRBJ2-7; the match to TRBD2 covers 12 bases. The CDR3 runs 15 residues. After removal of 3 bases from V and 6 bases from J, the junction contained 6 bases not matched to a gene. From germline, CDR1 is SGHTA and CDR2 FQGNSA. CDR3 coding DNA: TGTGCCAGCAGCTTCTCTAGCGGGAGGGTTGTCGAGCAGTACTTC. It translates to CASSFSSGRVVEQYF.

Here the CDR3 reads CASSPPKSASNHEQYF. The CDR3 coding sequence is TGTGCCAGCTCACCACCCAAAAGCGCTAGCAACCACGAGCAGTACTTC. The J gene is TRBJ2-5, the V gene TRBV18; tentative D call: TRBD2 (5 bases). The J call is uncertain, as TRBJ2-7 better fits the DNA end. Looked up from germline, CDR1 is KGHSH and CDR2 is LQKENI. The CDR3 consists of 16 residues.

The J gene is TRBJ1-2, the V gene TRBV2; D possibly corresponds to TRBD1 (6 bases). Trimming took 6 bases from V and 4 from J, leaving 21 bases between them. This CDR3 is built from 16 residues. CDR1 and CDR2 from the germline V gene are SNHLY and FYNNEI. CDR3 nucleotide sequence: TGTGCCAGCAGCGAGAACCAAGGGGGATTGGGCTATGGCTACACCTTC. Amino acid sequence: CASSENQGGLGYGYTF.

This chain joins TRBV5-1 and TRBJ2-5, with TRBD2 identical over 9 bases. The DNA end is a closer match to TRBJ2-7, so the J assignment may be wrong. The CDR3 extends over 14 amino acids. The germline gives CDR1 SGHRS, CDR2 YFSETQ. This chain's CDR3 is CASSLSRTSDEQYF. Here the CDR3 DNA reads TGCGCCAGCAGCTTGTCCAGGACTAGCGACGAGCAGTACTTC.

The rearrangement joins TRBV7-9 to TRBJ1-1; 9 bases map to TRBD1. CDR1 SEHNR and CDR2 FQNEAQ come from the germline V gene (reference sequence). V shed 5 bases, J shed 3 bases, and the junction held 1 base outside the gene matches. This CDR3 is built from 13 residues. The CDR3 nucleotides read TGTGCCAGCAGCCGACAGGGGGACACTGAAGCTTTCTTT. It encodes CASSRQGDTEAFF.

This sequence joins TRBV18 and TRBJ2-5; D perhaps matches TRBD2 (6 bases). The assigned J gene may be wrong: the sequence end matches TRBJ2-7 better. Germline V CDR1 and CDR2: KGHSH, LQKENI. This CDR3 is built from 14 residues. The CDR3: CASSHPGRSYEQYF. CDR3 DNA: TGTGCCAGCTCACACCCCGGGAGATCCTACGAGCAGTACTTC.

The genes are TRBV14 and TRBJ1-2; weak D call: TRBD1 (5 bases). The V gene's germline CDR1 is SGHDN and CDR2 FVKESK. V was trimmed by 2 bases and J by 4 bases, leaving 17 bases between them. The CDR3 runs 16 residues. The CDR3 reads CASSQSDTPPLYGYTF. CDR3 sequence (DNA): TGTGCCAGCAGCCAATCGGACACACCTCCCCTCTATGGCTACACCTTC. Together with reference TRBV14 and TRBJ1-2, the CDR3 gives the full variable domain: EAGVTQFPSHSVIEKGQTVTLRCDPISGHDNLYWYRRVMGKEIKFLLHFVKESKQDESGMPNNRFLAERTGGTYSTLKVQPAELEDSGVYFCASSQSDTPPLYGYTFGSGTRLTVV.

The table lists this clone with a few counts. This chain links TRBV28 with TRBJ2-7, with TRBD1 matching 7 bases. After removal of 6 bases from V and 1 base from J, the junction contained 3 bases not matched to a gene. This CDR3 has 13 residues. The germline CDR1 and CDR2 sequences are MDHEN and SYDVKM. The CDR3 coding sequence is TGTGCCAGCAGGGTGGACAGGTCCTACGAGCAGTACTTC. It specifies CASRVDRSYEQYF.

V is TRBV2 and J is TRBJ2-7; 9 positions match TRBD2. Per germline, CDR1 SNHLY and CDR2 FYNNEI. V was clipped by 5 bases and J by 2 bases; unmatched bases: 13. CDR3 length: 17 residues. CDR3 region: CASSPAGGGRSPYEQYF. CDR3 bases: TGTGCCAGCAGTCCAGCGGGAGGCGGGAGATCCCCCTACGAGCAGTACTTC.

The V call is TRBV7-2, the J call TRBJ2-5; D is unresolved. Germline CDR1 and CDR2: SGHTA and FQGNSA. Trimming took 0 bases from V and 5 from J, leaving 7 bases between them. This CDR3 is 13 amino acids long. The CDR3 DNA reads TGTGCCAGCAGCTTAGCGCTAGAGGAGACCCAGTACTTC. It translates to CASSLALEETQYF.

V and J are TRBV5-1 and TRBJ1-4; D perhaps matches TRBD1 (5 bases). The CDR3 loop spans 17 amino acids. The V gene lost 0 bases and the J gene lost 1 base, with 13 bases spanning the gap. Germline values: CDR1 SGHRS, CDR2 YFSETQ. The CDR3 DNA is TGCGCCAGCAGCTTGGGATCTGGGGCTGGAACTAATGAAAAACTGTTTTTT. Its protein is CASSLGSGAGTNEKLFF.

V usage is TRBV2 and J usage is TRBJ2-3; 9 bases are shared with TRBD2. Germline-derived CDR1 and CDR2 are SNHLY and FYNNEI. The CDR3 covers 16 residues. V lost 0 bases to trimming and J lost 8 bases; unmatched junction nucleotides: 9. CDR3 DNA sequence: TGTGCCAGCAGTGAAGCGGGACTAGCCCTAGGAGTTACGCAGTATTTT. Residues: CASSEAGLALGVTQYF.

This clone was counted once. The V call is TRBV7-9, the J call TRBJ1-1; the D gene is possibly TRBD1 (5 bases). Trimming shortened V by 8 bases and J by 1 base, and 8 bases separated the two germline ends. CDR3 size: 12 residues. Germline CDR1 reads SEHNR; CDR2 reads FQNEAQ (reference sequence). This CDR3 is CASDRPNTEAFF. The CDR3 DNA is TGTGCCAGCGACAGACCGAACACTGAAGCTTTCTTT. The full variable domain, completed using reference TRBV7-9 and TRBJ1-1, is DTGVSQNPRHKITKRGQNVTFRCDPISEHNRLYWYRQTLGQGPEFLTYFQNEAQLEKSRLLSDRFSAERPKGSFSTLEIQRTEQGDSAMYLCASDRPNTEAFFGQGTRLTVV.

The CDR3 nucleotides read TGCGCCAGCAGCCAGAAGGCGGGAGAGAGCTCCTACGAGCAGTACTTC. Its translation is CASSQKAGESSYEQYF. This chain uses TRBV4-1 with TRBJ2-7; 7 bases fit TRBD2. V lost 3 bases to trimming and J lost 0 bases; unmatched junction nucleotides: 8. Germline CDR1 reads MGHRA; CDR2 reads YSYEKL. The CDR3 extends over 16 amino acids.

CDR3 residues: CASSLVVNGLAGSHNPYEQYF. The CDR3 nucleotides read TGTGCCAGCAGCTTAGTCGTAAATGGGCTAGCGGGATCTCACAACCCCTACGAGCAGTACTTC. The chain couples TRBV7-8 to TRBJ2-7; 9 bases match TRBD2. The germline V gene has CDR1 SGHVS and CDR2 FQNEAQ. The CDR3 runs to 21 residues. J lost 2 bases, V lost 1 base, and 21 bases had no gene match. The full variable domain, in which reference TRBV7-8 and TRBJ2-7 provide the parts outside the CDR3, is GAGVSQSPRYKVAKRGQDVALRCDPISGHVSLFWYQQALGQGPEFLTYFQNEAQLDKSGLPSDRFFAERPEGSVSTLKIQRTQQEDSAVYLCASSLVVNGLAGSHNPYEQYFGPGTRLTVT.

The rearrangement joins TRBV19 to TRBJ2-1; possibly TRBD2 for D (5 bases). The CDR3 is made up of 15 amino acids. Germline assignment: CDR1 LNHDA and CDR2 SQIVND (reference sequence). The germline V and J ends were trimmed by 5 bases and 0 bases, with 11 bases remaining between them. The CDR3 loop reads CASSRDGSSYNEQFF. The CDR3 DNA is TGTGCCAGTAGTCGAGATGGGAGCTCCTACAATGAGCAGTTCTTC.

The rearrangement joins TRBV10-3 to TRBJ2-1; D gene uncertain. Germline lookup yields CDR1 ENHRY and CDR2 SYGVKD. V lost 5 bases to trimming and J lost 0 bases, with 11 bases between them. The CDR3 has 15 amino acids. The CDR3: CAISKTESSYNEQFF. As DNA, the CDR3 is TGTGCCATCAGTAAGACGGAGAGCTCCTACAATGAGCAGTTCTTC.

V usage is TRBV7-9 and J usage is TRBJ2-5; tentative D call: TRBD2 (6 bases). The CDR3 has 13 residues. Germline CDR1 and CDR2: SEHNR and FQNEAQ (reference sequence). Trimming took 3 bases from V and 5 from J, leaving 10 bases between them. The CDR3 bases are TGTGCCAGCAGCTTCGGTGGGAGGGAGACCCAGTACTTC. This codes for CASSFGGRETQYF.

The chain employs TRBV7-9 and TRBJ2-1, with D maybe TRBD2 (6 bases). CDR3 length equals 16 residues. Looked up from germline, CDR1 is SEHNR and CDR2 is FQNEAQ (reference sequence). V gave up 5 bases and J gave up 3 bases, with 17 bases separating them. CDR3 sequence reads: CASSGRTNGIYNEQFF. In DNA form, the CDR3 reads TGTGCCAGCAGCGGTCGGACTAACGGGATCTACAATGAGCAGTTCTTC.

This clone came up a few times. This chain uses TRBV30 with TRBJ2-5; the D gene is possibly TRBD2 (6 bases). Germline V gene lookup returns CDR1 GTSNPN and CDR2 SVGIG (reference sequence). The CDR3 runs to 13 residues. DNA of the CDR3: TGTTCTGGGTCGGAGGGGAGTAGGGAGACCCAGTACTTC. Translating it yields CSGSEGSRETQYF.

The chain has TRBV18 and TRBJ1-4; 7 positions match TRBD1. Germline V gene lookup returns CDR1 KGHSH and CDR2 LQKENI. This CDR3 has 15 amino acids. V gave up 6 bases and J gave up 5 bases; unmatched junction bases: 9. The chain's CDR3 is CASSTHRGLNEKLFF. CDR3 nucleotide sequence: TGTGCCAGCTCTACTCACAGGGGTTTAAATGAAAAACTGTTTTTT.